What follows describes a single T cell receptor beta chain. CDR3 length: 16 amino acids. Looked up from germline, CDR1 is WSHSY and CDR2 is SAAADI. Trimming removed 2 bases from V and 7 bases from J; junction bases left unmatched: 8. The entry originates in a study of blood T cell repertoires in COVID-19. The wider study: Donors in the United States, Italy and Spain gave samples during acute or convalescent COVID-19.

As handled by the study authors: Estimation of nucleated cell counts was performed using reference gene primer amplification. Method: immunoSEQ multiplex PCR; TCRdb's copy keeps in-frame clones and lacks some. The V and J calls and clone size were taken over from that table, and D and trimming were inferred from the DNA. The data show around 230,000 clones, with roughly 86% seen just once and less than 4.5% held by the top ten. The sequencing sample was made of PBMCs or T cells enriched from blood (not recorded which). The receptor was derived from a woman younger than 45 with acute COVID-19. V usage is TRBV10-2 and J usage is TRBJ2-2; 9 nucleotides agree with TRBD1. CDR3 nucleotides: TGCGCCAGCAGTGAGACGCGGACAGGGGTTGTCGGGGAGCTGTTTTTT. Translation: CASSETRTGVVGELFF.